This TCR beta chain was sequenced during a study of cytomegalovirus exposure and HLA in healthy donors. V was pared by 5 bases and J by 4 bases, with 8 bases between. From germline, CDR1 is WNHNN and CDR2 SYGVQD (reference sequence). The CDR3 is made up of 12 amino acids. Study-wide results and caveats: It is likely that the observed cluster of highly shared sequence variants was a sequencing artifact. Researchers reported that a few CMV-associated chains were confirmed in vitro as CMV antigen-specific. According to the study, roughly 180 TCR beta chains were cytomegalovirus-associated. In presence/absence analyses, roughly uniform sequencing depth across donors was assumed.

PCR amplification relied on 60 Vbeta primers (plus 13 Jbeta primers). Generated by immunoSEQ multiplex PCR, the TCRdb table keeps only in-frame clones and is missing some. The table has 120,000 or so clones, around 77% seen once; the top ten hold about 16%. A note on this clone: Its specificity is unknown.

The origin of this receptor is a man aged 50 to 60 in good health and CMV-seropositive. The chain uses TRBV10-1 and TRBJ2-5; D is perhaps TRBD1 (6 bases). The sequencing sample was made of PBMCs. CDR3 amino acids: CASSQGLETQYF. For the CDR3, the DNA is TGCGCCAGCAGTCAGGGGCTAGAGACCCAGTACTTC.